A single sample gave rise to the 23 T cell receptor beta chains below, sequenced in a study of T cell repertoires in cytomegalovirus infection. TCRdb itself ran the reads through MiXCR, one entry per CDR3 protein. The table lists 100,000 or so distinct CDR3 sequences, around a quarter of them singletons, with more than 35% in the top ten. What was sequenced was CD8+ T cells from PBMCs. The source of these receptors is a human donor in good health (CMV status not recorded). Some clones in this sample may be carry-over from other donors' samples.

The chain recombines TRBV2 with TRBJ2-7, with TRBD1 matching 8 bases. This CDR3 spans 15 amino acids. J lost 0 bases, V lost 7 bases, and 8 bases had no gene match. Germline lookup yields CDR1 SNHLY and CDR2 FYNNEI. As DNA, the CDR3 is TGTGCCAGCAATAAGGGACAGGCCCTCTCCTACGAGCAGTACTTC. It specifies CASNKGQALSYEQYF.

This clonotype was counted at least ten times. The chain uses TRBV7-8 and TRBJ2-3; 7 bases line up with TRBD2. The ends lost 2 bases at V and 4 bases at J; junction bases unmatched: 6. The CDR3 is made up of 15 amino acids. Germline CDR1 and CDR2: SGHVS and FQNEAQ. As DNA, the CDR3 is TGTGCCAGCAGCTTAAATCTGCGGGGGTCAGATACGCAGTATTTT. Amino acid sequence: CASSLNLRGSDTQYF.

The sample holds a few counts of this clonotype. The chain combines TRBV7-9 with TRBJ2-5; 9 positions match TRBD1. V shed 3 bases, J shed 7 bases, and the junction held 6 bases outside the gene matches. The CDR3 has 14 amino acids. Germline CDR1 SEHNR, CDR2 FQNEAQ (reference sequence). The CDR3 region has the DNA TGTGCCAGCAGCTTGGGACAGGGCGGTCCGACCCAGTACTTC. Residues: CASSLGQGGPTQYF.

This clonotype is deemed medium-sized. The chain uses TRBV3-1 and TRBJ2-1, with D perhaps TRBD1 (6 bases). CDR3 length: 16 amino acids. Per the germline V gene, CDR1 is LGHDT and CDR2 is YNNKEL (reference sequence). V dropped 0 bases and J dropped 1 base, with 10 bases sitting between them. CDR3 region: CASSQDLDRSYNEQFF. The CDR3 DNA reads as TGTGCCAGCAGCCAAGACTTAGACAGGTCCTACAATGAGCAGTTCTTC.

The sample holds many counts of this clonotype. V usage is TRBV27 and J usage is TRBJ1-5, with 9 positions matching TRBD1. Germline V gene data show CDR1 as MNHEY and CDR2 as SMNVEV (reference sequence). The CDR3 is 14 residues long. The J segment lost 4 bases and the V segment lost 2 bases, leaving 0 bases of the junction unmatched. The CDR3 DNA is TGTGCCAGCAGTTTAGGGACAGGGAATCAGCCCCAGCATTTT. It translates to CASSLGTGNQPQHF.

This clonotype turned up a few times. This chain joins TRBV10-3 and TRBJ2-5, with TRBD1 matching 7 bases. This CDR3 comprises 14 residues. Trimming cost V 10 bases and J 1 base; bases outside gene matches: 9. In germline, CDR1 is ENHRY, CDR2 SYGVKD. The CDR3 DNA follows: TGTGCCACCGGAAAGGGGGACAGCCAAGAGACCCAGTACTTC. Translating it yields CATGKGDSQETQYF.

This clonotype was counted at least ten times. This chain connects TRBV7-2 to TRBJ2-3, with 11 positions matching TRBD2. CDR3 length: 16 residues. Germline V gene data show CDR1 as SGHTA and CDR2 as FQGNSA. V trimming: 0 bases; J trimming: 6 bases; junction bases outside the gene matches: 5. The CDR3 spells CASSLALAGGMDTQYF. CDR3 coding DNA: TGTGCCAGCAGCTTAGCTCTAGCGGGGGGTATGGATACGCAGTATTTT.

This clonotype was seen more than once but under ten times. The V and J genes are TRBV7-9 and TRBJ2-7, with D possibly being TRBD1 (5 bases). The CDR3 runs to 13 residues. Germline V gene sequence: CDR1 SEHNR, CDR2 FQNEAQ (reference sequence). The V gene lost 1 base and the J gene lost 3 bases, with 7 bases spanning the gap. The CDR3 DNA is TGTGCCAGCAGCTTAGGGACAATCTACGAGCAGTACTTC. Residues: CASSLGTIYEQYF. The full variable domain, its missing parts supplied by reference TRBV7-9 and TRBJ2-7, is DTGVSQNPRHKITKRGQNVTFRCDPISEHNRLYWYRQTLGQGPEFLTYFQNEAQLEKSRLLSDRFSAERPKGSFSTLEIQRTEQGDSAMYLCASSLGTIYEQYFGPGTRLTVT.

The chain employs TRBV28 and TRBJ2-7, with 7 bases aligning to TRBD2. The V and J ends lost 0 bases and 7 bases, in that order; junction bases with no gene match: 3. CDR3 length: 13 amino acids. Germline V lookup: CDR1 MDHEN, CDR2 SYDVKM. CDR3 sequence reads: CASSLWQAGEQYF. In DNA, the CDR3 is TGTGCCAGCAGTTTATGGCAAGCGGGGGAGCAGTACTTC.

The chain carries TRBV6-2 or TRBV6-3 and TRBJ2-1; D may match TRBD1 or TRBD2 (6 bases each). Germline assignment: CDR1 MNHEY and CDR2 SVGEGT. CDR3 size: 18 residues. V lost 2 bases, J lost 2 bases, and 19 bases lay in between. The CDR3 DNA sequence: TGTGCCAGCAGTTACCAACCCATGGGGGGCGCCCCCTACAATGAGCAGTTCTTC. Translated: CASSYQPMGGAPYNEQFF.

V usage is TRBV6-5 and J usage is TRBJ2-2; weak D call: TRBD2 (6 bases). V shed 2 bases and J shed 7 bases, with 8 bases lying between them. The CDR3 is made up of 13 amino acids. Germline V gene data show CDR1 as MNHEY and CDR2 as SVGAGI. Written as DNA, the CDR3 is TGTGCCAGCAGTTACCATAGCGGCGGGGAGCTGTTTTTT. This sequence encodes CASSYHSGGELFF.

The genes are TRBV11-2 and TRBJ2-5, with 11 nucleotides matching TRBD2. The CDR3 is 16 residues long. V gave up 5 bases and J gave up 4 bases; unmatched junction bases: 9. Looked up from germline, CDR1 is SGHAT and CDR2 is FQNNGV. CDR3 sequence reads: CASSIGAGTSGETQYF. CDR3 bases: TGTGCCAGCAGCATAGGGGCCGGGACTAGCGGAGAGACCCAGTACTTC.

As DNA, the CDR3 is TGCAGTGCTAGGAGCGGGGAAGAGACCCAGTACTTC. Protein product: CSARSGEETQYF. The chain is built from TRBV20-1 and TRBJ2-5, with 7 bases identical to TRBD2. Germline CDR1 reads DFQATT; CDR2 reads SNEGSKA (reference sequence). Germline trimming cut 3 bases from V and 3 bases from J; bases unmatched to any gene: 1. This CDR3 comprises 12 residues.

This clonotype was recorded a few times. This chain uses TRBV5-8 with TRBJ2-2; D not resolved. Trimming shortened V by 0 bases and J by 7 bases, and 7 bases separated the two germline ends. The CDR3 is 13 amino acids. Germline loops: CDR1 SGHTS, CDR2 YDEGEE. The CDR3 region has the DNA TGTGCCAGCAGCTTGGGCAATTACGGGGAGCTGTTTTTT. This gives the protein CASSLGNYGELFF.

A few counts support this clonotype. The V call is TRBV7-2, the J call TRBJ2-3; 12 bases are a match to TRBD2. Germline trimming cut 2 bases from V and 0 bases from J; bases unmatched to any gene: 0. There are 16 residues in the CDR3. Germline V gene data show CDR1 as SGHTA and CDR2 as FQGNSA. The DNA of the CDR3 is TGTGCCAGCAGCTTACTAGCGGGAGGGAGCACAGATACGCAGTATTTT. This gives the protein CASSLLAGGSTDTQYF.

The rearrangement links TRBV12-3 or TRBV12-4 to TRBJ1-2, with TRBD1 matching over 7 bases. The CDR3 length is 13 residues. Germline trimming cut 7 bases from V and 8 bases from J; bases unmatched to any gene: 10. CDR3 amino acids: CASTDQGVGGYTF. In DNA, the CDR3 is TGTGCCAGCACCGACCAGGGGGTCGGGGGCTACACCTTC.

The gene calls are TRBV18 and TRBJ1-1; no reliable D call. Per germline, CDR1 KGHSH and CDR2 LQKENI. This CDR3 has 15 amino acids. The germline V and J ends were trimmed by 0 bases and 3 bases, with 11 bases remaining between them. CDR3 residues: CASSPPQRADTEAFF. Written as DNA, the CDR3 is TGTGCCAGCTCACCACCCCAGCGAGCGGACACTGAAGCTTTCTTT. The full variable domain, its missing parts supplied by reference TRBV18 and TRBJ1-1, is NAGVMQNPRHLVRRRGQEARLRCSPMKGHSHVYWYRQLPEEGLKFMVYLQKENIIDESGMPKERFSAEFPKEGPSILRIQQVVRGDSAAYFCASSPPQRADTEAFFGQGTRLTVV.

V is TRBV7-6 and J is TRBJ2-6; no reliable D call. With 4 bases removed from V and 1 base from J, the gap between germline ends came to 11 bases. The CDR3 is 16 amino acids. CDR1 and CDR2 (germline): SGHVS, FNYEAQ. The CDR3 reads CASSSPAKSGANVLTF. The DNA of the CDR3 is TGTGCCAGCAGCTCCCCAGCGAAATCTGGGGCCAACGTCCTGACTTTC.

Concerning this clonotype: A junction boundary mismatches the germline segment, possibly from a read error. The V gene is TRBV28, the J gene TRBJ1-1; the D gene is possibly TRBD1 (5 bases). This CDR3 is 14 amino acids long. Germline CDR1 MDHEN, CDR2 SYDVKM. CDR3 sequence reads: CASSLPEGTDTEAF. As DNA, the CDR3 is TGTGCCAGCAGTTTACCGGAAGGAACGGACACTGAAGCTTTT.

The table lists this clonotype with a few counts. The chain joins TRBV12-3 or TRBV12-4 to TRBJ2-2; TRBD2 matches 7 bases. This CDR3 region has 14 residues. Unmatched junction bases numbered 4, after V lost 8 bases and J lost 1 base. Here the CDR3 DNA reads TGTGCCAGCGACAGCGGGAAGAACACCGGGGAGCTGTTTTTT. Translating gives CASDSGKNTGELFF.

This clonotype was found a few times. The J gene is TRBJ1-2, the V gene TRBV7-2; D gene uncertain. From germline, CDR1 is SGHTA and CDR2 FQGNSA. Trimming removed 4 bases at V and 4 bases at J, with 19 bases between. CDR3 length: 16 residues. The CDR3: CASSSNSLELSYGYTF. The CDR3 bases are TGTGCCAGCAGCTCCAATTCACTCGAACTTTCCTATGGCTACACCTTC.

This chain connects TRBV11-2 to TRBJ2-3, with 8 nucleotides matching TRBD1. CDR1 SGHAT and CDR2 FQNNGV come from the germline V gene. CDR3 length equals 16 residues. V lost 5 bases and J lost 2; bases outside the gene matches: 9. DNA for the CDR3: TGTGCCAGCAGCGCCGGGACAGGAGGGATCACAGATACGCAGTATTTT. This sequence encodes CASSAGTGGITDTQYF.

The chain recombines TRBV6-2 or TRBV6-3 with TRBJ1-3; 10 nucleotides line up with TRBD1. This CDR3 comprises 17 residues. Germline V gene data show CDR1 as MNHEY and CDR2 as SVGEGT. J was trimmed by 4 bases and V by 4 bases; bases with no gene match: 10. CDR3 loop: CASSSLGTGEVGNTIYF. Written as DNA, the CDR3 is TGTGCCAGCAGTTCCCTCGGGACAGGGGAAGTCGGAAACACCATATATTTT.